These 31 T cell receptor beta chains were all obtained from the same sample, sequenced in a study of shared clonotypes between healthy human individuals. Here immunoSEQ multiplex PCR was the method, and the copy in TCRdb shows in-frame clones only, minus some. The repertoire holds 2 million to 2.5 million clones, with around 95% as singletons. The specimen sequenced was naive CD4+ T cells sorted from blood. Subset in this sample: CD45RA+ positively selected. The receptors here all came from a young man in good health.

The chain employs TRBV6-5 and TRBJ2-3, with 7 nucleotides matching TRBD2. After removal of 4 bases from V and 4 bases from J, the junction contained 8 bases not matched to a gene. CDR1 is MNHEY and CDR2 is SVGAGI in the germline V gene. The CDR3 is 15 amino acids. CDR3 DNA sequence: TGTGCCAGCAGTTTACAGGCCCGGGGGGCAGATACGCAGTATTTT. This encodes CASSLQARGADTQYF.

On this clone itself: This CDR3 is also generated by other DNA sequences in the sample. The chain carries TRBV10-3 and TRBJ2-7; D remains unclear. V was cut by 2 bases and J by 4 bases, with 3 bases left in between. CDR1 is ENHRY and CDR2 is SYGVKD in the germline V gene. The CDR3 spans 11 residues. CDR3 nucleotide sequence: TGTGCCATCAGTGAGAGGTACGAGCAGTACTTC. Translating it yields CAISERYEQYF.

The V and J genes are TRBV4-3 and TRBJ2-5; 8 bases are a match to TRBD2. After removal of 0 bases from V and 2 bases from J, the junction contained 8 bases not matched to a gene. The CDR3 totals 17 residues. CDR1 is LGHNA, CDR2 YSLEER, per germline. CDR3 coding DNA: TGCGCCAGCAGCCAAGATCGTACTAGCGGTAGACAAGAGACCCAGTACTTC. The encoded protein is CASSQDRTSGRQETQYF.

This chain uses TRBV30 with TRBJ2-5; D gene ambiguous. V was shortened by 2 bases and J by 1 base, with 8 bases between the two germline ends. Germline V gene data show CDR1 as GTSNPN and CDR2 as SVGIG (reference sequence). This CDR3 contains 13 residues. CDR3 region: CAWSPIIQETQYF. CDR3 nucleotide sequence: TGTGCCTGGAGTCCCATTATCCAAGAGACCCAGTACTTC. The full variable domain, with the rest looked up from reference TRBV30 and TRBJ2-5, is SQTIHQWPATLVQPVGSPLSLECTVEGTSNPNLYWYRQAAGRGLQLLFYSVGIGQISSEVPQNLSASRPQDRQFILSSKKLLLSDSGFYLCAWSPIIQETQYFGPGTRLLVL.

This rearrangement joins TRBV2 to TRBJ1-2, with D possibly being TRBD1 (6 bases). V was cut by 8 bases and J by 8 bases, with 18 bases left in between. Germline CDR1 is SNHLY and CDR2 is FYNNEI. This CDR3 comprises 13 residues. The CDR3 region is CASGGTSAGGYTF. The CDR3 DNA sequence: TGTGCCAGCGGGGGGACATCTGCTGGAGGCTACACCTTC.

The chain is built from TRBV10-3 and TRBJ2-3, with D unresolved. The CDR3 loop spans 13 amino acids. Germline-derived CDR1 and CDR2 are ENHRY and SYGVKD. Trimming took off 7 bases at V and 6 bases at J, with 14 bases between the two ends. CDR3 sequence reads: CAINGRQTDTQYF. The CDR3, as DNA: TGTGCCATCAATGGTCGGCAAACGGATACGCAGTATTTT.

The V gene is TRBV19, the J gene TRBJ2-1; D not resolved. Germline CDR1 reads LNHDA; CDR2 reads SQIVND (reference sequence). Trimming shortened V by 3 bases and J by 9 bases, and 9 bases separated the two germline ends. The CDR3 runs to 12 residues. For the CDR3, the DNA is TGTGCCAGTAGTATCGTGGTGGGTGAGCAGTTCTTC. Translation: CASSIVVGEQFF.

The V and J genes are TRBV9 and TRBJ1-3; TRBD1 is a possible D gene (6 bases). The length of the CDR3 is 15 residues. Germline-derived CDR1 and CDR2 are SGDLS and YYNGEE. Trimming cost V 0 bases and J 6 bases, with 13 bases left between them. The CDR3: CASSVGGAGLNTIYF. The CDR3 DNA reads as TGTGCCAGCAGCGTAGGGGGGGCAGGATTAAACACCATATATTTT.

V gene TRBV14 combines with J gene TRBJ2-3, with unresolved D. Germline CDR1 reads SGHDN; CDR2 reads FVKESK. The CDR3 runs to 13 residues. V lost 1 base and J 5 bases, leaving 7 bases between the germline ends. The CDR3 loop reads CASSQAVVDTQYF. The CDR3 nucleotides read TGTGCCAGCAGCCAAGCGGTGGTAGATACGCAGTATTTT.

This clone was picked up one time. CDR3 loop: CASSGTSARFEQYF. CDR3 nucleotide sequence: TGTGCCAGCAGTGGGACTAGCGCCCGATTCGAGCAGTACTTC. The chain combines TRBV27 with TRBJ2-7; TRBD2 agrees at 10 bases. The CDR3 has 14 amino acids. Per the germline V gene, CDR1 is MNHEY and CDR2 is SMNVEV (reference sequence). V gave up 5 bases and J gave up 6 bases; unmatched junction bases: 7.

CDR3 in amino acids: CSARGDQQYF. The CDR3 nucleotides are TGCAGTGCTAGGGGGGATCAGCAGTACTTC. This chain joins TRBV20-1 and TRBJ2-7; D might be TRBD1 or TRBD2, each matching 5 bases. V lost 3 bases, J lost 8 bases, and 8 bases lay in between. The CDR3 is 10 residues long. Looked up from germline, CDR1 is DFQATT and CDR2 is SNEGSKA (reference sequence).

V is TRBV6-5 and J is TRBJ2-1; D possibly corresponds to TRBD1 (5 bases). The CDR3 consists of 12 residues. Trimming cost V 6 bases and J 8 bases, with 11 bases left between them. Per germline, CDR1 MNHEY and CDR2 SVGAGI. CDR3 sequence reads: CASSYQGYEQFF. CDR3 nucleotides: TGTGCCAGCAGCTACCAGGGCTATGAGCAGTTCTTC.

The chain joins TRBV7-3 to TRBJ1-6; 10 nucleotides align to TRBD1. J was trimmed by 13 bases and V by 4 bases; bases with no gene match: 4. CDR3 length: 13 residues. The V gene's germline CDR1 is SGHTA and CDR2 FQGTGA. The CDR3 DNA reads as TGTGCCAGCAGCTCGACAGGGGGCAACCCCCTCCACTTT. Encoded protein: CASSSTGGNPLHF.

The chain is built from TRBV5-4 and TRBJ1-2; no clear D. Germline V gene sequence: CDR1 SGHNT, CDR2 YYREEE (reference sequence). V was trimmed by 4 bases and J by 1 base, leaving 11 bases between them. This CDR3 is built from 14 residues. The CDR3 reads CASSPEIHNYGYTF. The CDR3 DNA is TGTGCCAGCAGCCCCGAGATTCATAACTATGGCTACACCTTC. The full variable domain, its missing parts supplied by reference TRBV5-4 and TRBJ1-2, is ETGVTQSPTHLIKTRGQQVTLRCSSQSGHNTVSWYQQALGQGPQFIFQYYREEENGRGNFPPRFSGLQFPNYSSELNVNALELDDSALYLCASSPEIHNYGYTFGSGTRLTVV.

V gene TRBV28 combines with J gene TRBJ1-5; D is ambiguous. The V and J ends lost 7 bases and 3 bases respectively, with 13 bases between them. This CDR3 has 14 amino acids. Germline loops: CDR1 MDHEN, CDR2 SYDVKM. In DNA, the CDR3 is TGTGCCAGCATGCCCCCGGCCTTCAATCAGCCCCAGCATTTT. Protein sequence: CASMPPAFNQPQHF.

V usage is TRBV4-1 and J usage is TRBJ2-1; a weak D match, TRBD2 (6 bases). V lost 3 bases, J lost 8 bases, and 11 bases lay in between. Looked up from germline, CDR1 is MGHRA and CDR2 is YSYEKL. The CDR3 contains 13 residues. This CDR3 is CASSQNGDYEQFF. CDR3 nucleotides: TGCGCCAGCAGCCAGAATGGGGACTATGAGCAGTTCTTC.

V and J are TRBV18 and TRBJ1-4; tentative D call: TRBD1 (6 bases). The CDR3 consists of 17 residues. CDR1 is KGHSH, CDR2 LQKENI, per germline. Trimming left V 0 bases short and J 3 bases short, with 14 bases between. CDR3 DNA sequence: TGTGCCAGCTCACCACCGAGGGGGAAACGGGCTAATGAAAAACTGTTTTTT. This sequence encodes CASSPPRGKRANEKLFF.

The V gene is TRBV4-2, the J gene TRBJ2-7; tentative D call: TRBD2 (6 bases). Germline CDR1 and CDR2: LGHNA and YNFKEQ. The ends were cut back, 3 bases at V and 4 bases at J, with 13 bases in the middle. The CDR3 has 14 amino acids. CDR3 DNA: TGTGCCAGCAGCCAGAGGGAGGACGGGTACGAGCAGTACTTC. The encoded protein is CASSQREDGYEQYF.

J is TRBJ2-3 and V is TRBV5-6; TRBD2 aligns across 11 bases. This CDR3 is built from 18 residues. V was pared by 2 bases and J by 3 bases, with 11 bases of the junction left unmatched. Per the germline V gene, CDR1 is SGHDT and CDR2 is YYEEEE. CDR3 coding DNA: TGTGCCAGCAGCTTTGGCCTAGCGGGAGGTTTTGAGACAGATACGCAGTATTTT. It encodes CASSFGLAGGFETDTQYF.

The V gene is TRBV10-2, the J gene TRBJ1-5; 8 bases map to TRBD1. V was clipped by 10 bases and J by 7 bases; unmatched bases: 15. The germline CDR1 and CDR2 sequences are WSHSY and SAAADI. CDR3 length: 15 amino acids. The CDR3 protein is CATPRGLGPGQPQHF. The DNA of the CDR3 is TGCGCCACCCCCAGGGGGCTCGGACCGGGGCAGCCCCAGCATTTT.

Of note for this clone: The junction shows a germline mismatch at one end, possibly a read error. The chain is built from TRBV6-6 and TRBJ2-5; D unclear. This CDR3 contains 14 residues. Germline V CDR1 and CDR2: MNHNY, SVGAGI (reference sequence). CDR3 sequence reads: CASRYFTTQETQYF. In DNA form, the CDR3 reads TGTGCCAGCAGATACTTTACTACCCAAGAGACCCAGTACTTC.

This chain uses TRBV4-3 with TRBJ2-3; D may be TRBD2 (6 bases). The germline V gene encodes CDR1 LGHNA and CDR2 YSLEER. The CDR3 contains 14 residues. The V and J ends lost 0 bases and 5 bases respectively, with 9 bases between them. CDR3 residues: CASSQESGVDTQYF. In DNA, the CDR3 is TGCGCCAGCAGCCAAGAATCGGGGGTAGATACGCAGTATTTT.

The chain has TRBV6-5 and TRBJ1-5; a weak D match, TRBD1 (6 bases). This CDR3 is built from 14 residues. Trimming stripped 10 bases from V and 2 bases from J, with 15 bases between. The germline V gene encodes CDR1 MNHEY and CDR2 SVGAGI. CDR3 sequence reads: CATRSAGGNQPQHF. The DNA of the CDR3 is TGTGCCACTCGCTCCGCAGGGGGCAATCAGCCCCAGCATTTT.

The chain has TRBV5-6 and TRBJ2-4, with 11 bases aligning to TRBD1. CDR1 and CDR2 (germline): SGHDT, YYEEEE. CDR3 length equals 18 residues. V lost 3 bases, J lost 0 bases, and 8 bases stayed unmatched. In DNA, the CDR3 is TGTGCCAGCAGCTCAGGACAGGGGGCGGCCCTAGCCAAAAACATTCAGTACTTC. Translated: CASSSGQGAALAKNIQYF.

The chain couples TRBV30 to TRBJ1-1; tentatively, D is TRBD1 (5 bases). Trimming removed 0 bases from V and 7 bases from J, with 18 bases in between. The CDR3 is 15 amino acids. Germline V gene lookup returns CDR1 GTSNPN and CDR2 SVGIG (reference sequence). The chain's CDR3 is CAWSVLGGGEVEAFF. CDR3 in DNA: TGTGCCTGGAGTGTACTAGGTGGGGGGGAGGTTGAAGCTTTCTTT.

V usage is TRBV7-9 and J usage is TRBJ2-3, with D uncertain. The V gene lost 6 bases and the J gene lost 5 bases, with 6 bases spanning the gap. Germline V gives CDR1 SEHNR, CDR2 FQNEAQ (reference sequence). The CDR3 extends over 11 amino acids. CDR3: CASRLLDTQYF. The CDR3 nucleotides read TGTGCCAGCAGACTGCTAGATACGCAGTATTTT.

The J gene is TRBJ2-7, the V gene TRBV11-2; D perhaps matches TRBD2 (6 bases). Germline V lookup: CDR1 SGHAT, CDR2 FQNNGV. This CDR3 comprises 15 residues. With 6 bases removed from V and 5 bases from J, the gap between germline ends came to 20 bases. The CDR3 loop reads CASSNWAGSKDEQYF. DNA of the CDR3: TGTGCCAGCAGTAACTGGGCGGGGTCGAAAGACGAGCAGTACTTC.

DNA for the CDR3: TGTGCCATCAGTGAAAAAAGGGCGGAGGACGGGGAGCTGTTTTTT. Translating gives CAISEKRAEDGELFF. The chain combines TRBV10-3 with TRBJ2-2; the D gene is possibly TRBD2 (5 bases). CDR3 length: 15 residues. Germline assignment: CDR1 ENHRY and CDR2 SYGVKD. Trimming took off 3 bases at V and 7 bases at J, with 15 bases between the two ends.

The chain couples TRBV27 to TRBJ2-7, with D possibly called TRBD1 or TRBD2 (5 bases each). This CDR3 is built from 15 residues. CDR1 is MNHEY, CDR2 SMNVEV, per germline (reference sequence). The V gene lost 4 bases and the J gene lost 2 bases, with 15 bases spanning the gap. DNA of the CDR3: TGTGCCAGCAGTTCCGTCGGGACGGGCGCCTACGAGCAGTACTTC. It translates to CASSSVGTGAYEQYF.

The gene calls are TRBV25-1 and TRBJ1-5; 7 bases line up with TRBD1. Germline lookup yields CDR1 MGHDK and CDR2 SYGVNS. The CDR3 contains 14 residues. Trimming cost V 9 bases and J 6 bases; bases outside gene matches: 11. As DNA, the CDR3 is TGTGCCAGTGGAGAGGGGGCGCAGGGTCAGCCCCAGCATTTT. The encoded protein is CASGEGAQGQPQHF.

The chain recombines TRBV4-1 with TRBJ2-1; D remains ambiguous. Trimming left V 0 bases short and J 0 bases short, with 12 bases between. This CDR3 has 17 amino acids. CDR1 and CDR2 (germline): MGHRA, YSYEKL. The CDR3 coding sequence is TGCGCCAGCAGCCAAGATATCCCGGTTAGCTCCTACAATGAGCAGTTCTTC. It yields the protein CASSQDIPVSSYNEQFF.